This T cell receptor (beta chain) stems from a study of control samples from healthy donors and cancer patients. This CDR3 comprises 17 residues. CDR1 is MNHEY, CDR2 SVGEGT, per germline. The germline V and J ends were trimmed by 0 bases and 1 base, with 16 bases remaining between them. This clone was picked up one time. Profiling relied on immunoSEQ multiplex PCR, and the TCRdb table lists in-frame clones only, not all of them. The sample holds roughly 170,000 clones; roughly 93% are singletons and the top ten take more than 1.4%. The chain is built from TRBV6-2 or TRBV6-3 and TRBJ2-7; D is possibly TRBD1 (5 bases). Specimen: blood. This sequence was found in a man aged 18 to 35 in good health. As DNA, the CDR3 is TGTGCCAGCAGTTACTCAGTGGAGAGGACACCTTCCTACGAGCAGTACTTC. This gives the protein CASSYSVERTPSYEQYF.